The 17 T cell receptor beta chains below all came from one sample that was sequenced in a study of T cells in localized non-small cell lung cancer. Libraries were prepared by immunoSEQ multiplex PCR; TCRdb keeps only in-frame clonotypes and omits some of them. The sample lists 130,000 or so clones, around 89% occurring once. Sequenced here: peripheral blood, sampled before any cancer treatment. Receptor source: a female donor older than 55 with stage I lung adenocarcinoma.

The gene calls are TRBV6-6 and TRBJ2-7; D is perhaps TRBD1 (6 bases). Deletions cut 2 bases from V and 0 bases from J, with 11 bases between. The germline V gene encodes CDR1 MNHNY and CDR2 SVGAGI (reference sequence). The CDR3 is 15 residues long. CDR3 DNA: TGTGCCAGCAGTTACGGCGGACAGACCTCCTACGAGCAGTACTTC. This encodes CASSYGGQTSYEQYF.

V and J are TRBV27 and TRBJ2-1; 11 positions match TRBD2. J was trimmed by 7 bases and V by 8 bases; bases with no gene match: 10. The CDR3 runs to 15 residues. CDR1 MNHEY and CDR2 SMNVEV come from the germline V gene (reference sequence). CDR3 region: CASDRTSGSINEQFF. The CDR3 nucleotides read TGTGCCAGCGACAGAACTAGCGGGAGTATTAATGAGCAGTTCTTC.

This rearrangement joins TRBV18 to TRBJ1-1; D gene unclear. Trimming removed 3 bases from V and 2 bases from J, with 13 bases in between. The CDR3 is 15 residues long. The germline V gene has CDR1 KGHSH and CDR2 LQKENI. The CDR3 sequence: CASSPPPLTNTEAFF. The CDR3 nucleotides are TGTGCCAGCTCACCCCCTCCCTTGACAAACACTGAAGCTTTCTTT. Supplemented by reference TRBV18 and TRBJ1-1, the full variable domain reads NAGVMQNPRHLVRRRGQEARLRCSPMKGHSHVYWYRQLPEEGLKFMVYLQKENIIDESGMPKERFSAEFPKEGPSILRIQQVVRGDSAAYFCASSPPPLTNTEAFFGQGTRLTVV.

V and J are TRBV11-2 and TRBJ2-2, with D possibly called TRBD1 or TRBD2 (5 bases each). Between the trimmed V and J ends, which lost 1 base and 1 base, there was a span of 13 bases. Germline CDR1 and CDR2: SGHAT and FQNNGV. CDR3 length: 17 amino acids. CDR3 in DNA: TGTGCCAGCAGCTTAGGGTGGGGGACGGAGAACACCGGGGAGCTGTTTTTT. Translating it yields CASSLGWGTENTGELFF. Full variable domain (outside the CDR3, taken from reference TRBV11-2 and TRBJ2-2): EAGVAQSPRYKIIEKRQSVAFWCNPISGHATLYWYQQILGQGPKLLIQFQNNGVVDDSQLPKDRFSAERLKGVDSTLKIQPAKLEDSAVYLCASSLGWGTENTGELFFGEGSRLTVL.

CDR3: CASSPEAYEQYF. The CDR3 coding sequence is TGTGCCAGCAGCCCCGAAGCCTACGAGCAGTACTTC. The chain employs TRBV7-2 and TRBJ2-7; D not certain. CDR1 and CDR2 from the germline V gene are SGHTA and FQGNSA. The CDR3 has 12 amino acids. Trimming cost V 5 bases and J 2 bases, with 7 bases left between them.

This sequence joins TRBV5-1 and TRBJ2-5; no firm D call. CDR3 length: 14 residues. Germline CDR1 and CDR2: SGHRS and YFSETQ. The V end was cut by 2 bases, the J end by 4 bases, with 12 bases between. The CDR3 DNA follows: TGCGCCAGCAGCTTAGTTCTGGCGAGAGAGACCCAGTACTTC. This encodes CASSLVLARETQYF.

The CDR3 nucleotides are TGTGCCAGTTCCCCGACTAGCGGGCAACGGGGCACCGGGGAGCTGTTTTTT. Its protein product is CASSPTSGQRGTGELFF. The rearrangement joins TRBV19 to TRBJ2-2; 10 nucleotides line up with TRBD2. Per germline, CDR1 LNHDA and CDR2 SQIVND (reference sequence). V shed 8 bases, J shed 4 bases, and the junction held 13 bases outside the gene matches. This CDR3 has 17 amino acids.

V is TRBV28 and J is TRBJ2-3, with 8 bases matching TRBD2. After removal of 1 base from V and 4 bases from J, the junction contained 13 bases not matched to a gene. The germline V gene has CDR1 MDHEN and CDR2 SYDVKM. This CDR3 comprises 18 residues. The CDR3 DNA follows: TGTGCCAGCAGTTTATCCCTAATAGCGGGAAGGTCCGCAGATACGCAGTATTTT. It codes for CASSLSLIAGRSADTQYF.

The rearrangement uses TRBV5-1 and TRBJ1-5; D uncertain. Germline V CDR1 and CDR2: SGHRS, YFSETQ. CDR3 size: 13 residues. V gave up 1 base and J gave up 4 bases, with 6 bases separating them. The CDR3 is CASSLTANQPQHF. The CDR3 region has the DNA TGCGCCAGCAGCTTGACAGCAAATCAGCCCCAGCATTTT.

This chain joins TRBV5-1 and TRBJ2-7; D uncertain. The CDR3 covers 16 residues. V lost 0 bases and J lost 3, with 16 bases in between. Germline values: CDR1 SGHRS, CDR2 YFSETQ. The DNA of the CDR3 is TGCGCCAGCAGCTTGGTCTCTTATGGCGAAGGCTACGAGCAGTACTTC. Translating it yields CASSLVSYGEGYEQYF.

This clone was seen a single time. The CDR3 reads CASSLGANYGYTF. The CDR3 coding sequence is TGTGCCAGCAGCCTCGGGGCGAACTATGGCTACACCTTC. The V and J genes are TRBV7-3 and TRBJ1-2; possibly TRBD1 for D (5 bases). The germline V gene has CDR1 SGHTA and CDR2 FQGTGA. The CDR3 sequence is 13 residues long. V was clipped by 5 bases and J by 2 bases, with 9 bases between them.

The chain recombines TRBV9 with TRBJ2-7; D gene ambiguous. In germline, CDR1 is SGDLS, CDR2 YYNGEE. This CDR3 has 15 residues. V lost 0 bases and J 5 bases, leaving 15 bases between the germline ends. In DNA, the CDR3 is TGTGCCAGCAGCGTAGATTTACGAGTCGTAAACGAGCAGTACTTC. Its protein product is CASSVDLRVVNEQYF.

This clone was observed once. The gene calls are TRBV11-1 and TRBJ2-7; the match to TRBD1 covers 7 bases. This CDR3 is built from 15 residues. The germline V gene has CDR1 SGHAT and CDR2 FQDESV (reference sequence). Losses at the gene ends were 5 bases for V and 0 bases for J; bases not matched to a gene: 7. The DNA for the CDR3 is TGTGCCAGCAGCACTGGACAGGTGATCTCCTACGAGCAGTACTTC. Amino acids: CASSTGQVISYEQYF.

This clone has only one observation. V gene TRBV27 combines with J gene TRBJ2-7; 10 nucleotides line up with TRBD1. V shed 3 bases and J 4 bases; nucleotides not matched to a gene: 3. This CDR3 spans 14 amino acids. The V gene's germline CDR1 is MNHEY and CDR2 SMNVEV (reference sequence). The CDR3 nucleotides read TGTGCCAGCAGTTTTCCGGGACAGGGGTACGAGCAGTACTTC. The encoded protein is CASSFPGQGYEQYF.

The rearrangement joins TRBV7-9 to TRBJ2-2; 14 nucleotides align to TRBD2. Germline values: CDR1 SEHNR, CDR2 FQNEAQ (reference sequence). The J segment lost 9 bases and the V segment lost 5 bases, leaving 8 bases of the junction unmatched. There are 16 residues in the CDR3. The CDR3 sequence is CASSPGTSGSVRELFF. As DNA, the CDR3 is TGTGCCAGCAGCCCTGGGACTAGCGGGAGTGTTCGGGAGCTGTTTTTT.

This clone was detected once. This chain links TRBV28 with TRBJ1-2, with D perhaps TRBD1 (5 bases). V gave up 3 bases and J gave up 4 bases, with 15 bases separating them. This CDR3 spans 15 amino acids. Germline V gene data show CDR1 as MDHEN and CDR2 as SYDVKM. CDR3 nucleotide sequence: TGTGCCAGCAGTTTGGGAACAGGAGTTCCCTATGGCTACACCTTC. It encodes CASSLGTGVPYGYTF.

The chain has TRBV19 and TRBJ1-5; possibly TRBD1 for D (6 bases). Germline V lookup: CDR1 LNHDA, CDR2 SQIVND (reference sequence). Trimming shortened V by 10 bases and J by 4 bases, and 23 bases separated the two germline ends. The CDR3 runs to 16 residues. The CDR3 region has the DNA TGTGCCACCAGGTGGGAACACAGGGTTGGAAATCAGCCCCAGCATTTT. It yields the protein CATRWEHRVGNQPQHF.